This TCR beta chain was profiled in a study of blood T cell repertoires in COVID-19. Study-wide context: The analysed material was cDNA or gDNA that came from T cells, B-cell-depleted T cells, or PBMCs.

In the study's own analysis: Nucleated cell number was recorded as an estimate derived from reference gene primer amplification. TCRdb's table, derived via immunoSEQ multiplex PCR, lists solely in-frame clones and lacks some. V, J and clone size derive from that table, while D and trimming were established from the DNA sequence. Of 70,000 to 95,000 clones in the sample, around 89% were seen once. Germline V gene data show CDR1 as MNHEY and CDR2 as SVGAGI. J lost 5 bases, V lost 10 bases, and 6 bases had no gene match. The CDR3 totals 13 residues. This TCR came from a woman aged 80 or over with active COVID-19. The chain recombines TRBV6-5 with TRBJ1-5, with 9 bases lining up with TRBD1. The specimen sequenced was peripheral blood. CDR3 in DNA: TGTGCCACGTCACAGGGGGCAGATCAGCCCCAGCATTTT. Translated, it gives CATSQGADQPQHF.